This record concerns one TCR beta chain sequence. The data were taken from a study of shared T cell receptors in the human thymus. Germline CDR1 reads WSHSY; CDR2 reads SAAADI. V trimming: 6 bases; J trimming: 4 bases; junction bases outside the gene matches: 4. This CDR3 comprises 14 residues. The data were produced by immunoSEQ multiplex PCR, yet TCRdb's version contains in-frame clones alone and is incomplete. The table records 500,000 to 850,000 clones, about 89% of them present only once. The same specimen was also included in a second study, on human thymus T cells. This second study says: Each of the donors was a healthy Finnish infant who was undergoing open corrective cardiac surgery for congenital heart defects. The source of the thymus tissue was resections taken during corrective heart surgery. Thymic and blood repertoires showed apparently biased V and J gene usage.

The sample taken for sequencing was thymocytes. This TCR was recovered from a boy less than two years old with a congenital heart defect. V and J are TRBV10-2 and TRBJ2-2; 8 bases are shared with TRBD2. This CDR3 is CASRPGGATGELFF. DNA of the CDR3: TGCGCCAGCAGACCCGGGGGGGCCACCGGGGAGCTGTTTTTT.